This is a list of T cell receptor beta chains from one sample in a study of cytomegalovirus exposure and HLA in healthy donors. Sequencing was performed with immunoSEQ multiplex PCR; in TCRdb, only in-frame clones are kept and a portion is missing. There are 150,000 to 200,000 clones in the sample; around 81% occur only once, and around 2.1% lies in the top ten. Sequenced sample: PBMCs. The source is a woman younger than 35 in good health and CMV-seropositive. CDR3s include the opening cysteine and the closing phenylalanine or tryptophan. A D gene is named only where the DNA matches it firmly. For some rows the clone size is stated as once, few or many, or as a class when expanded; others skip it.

CDR3: CASSRGQSNYNSPLHF
DNA: TGTGCCAGCTCACGGGGACAGTCGAACTATAATTCACCCCTCCACTTT
V: TRBV18
size: NA
length: 16
J: TRBJ1-6
D: TRBD1

CDR3: CASTTGNGNTIYF
DNA: TGTGCCAGTACTACAGGGAATGGAAACACCATATATTTT
V: TRBV19
size: NA
length: 13
J: TRBJ1-3
D: NA

CDR3: CSASTGYGYTF
DNA: TGCAGTGCTAGTACAGGGTATGGCTACACCTTC
V: TRBV20-1
size: NA
length: 11
J: TRBJ1-2
D: NA

CDR3: CASSLRLTEAFF
DNA: TGTGCCAGCAGCTTAAGACTGACTGAAGCTTTCTTT
V: TRBV11-3
size: NA
length: 12
J: TRBJ1-1
D: NA

CDR3: CASSEEGSDTQYF
DNA: TGTGCCAGCAGTGAGGAGGGATCAGATACGCAGTATTTT
V: TRBV6-5
size: NA
length: 13
J: TRBJ2-3
D: NA

CDR3: CASSPAGTGGLQYF
DNA: TGTGCCAGCAGCCCTGCCGGGACAGGGGGCTTGCAGTACTTC
V: TRBV7-9
size: once
length: 14
J: TRBJ2-7
D: TRBD1

CDR3: CASSQGFYSSNQPQHF
DNA: TGCGCCAGCAGCCAAGGCTTCTACAGTAGCAATCAGCCCCAGCATTTT
V: TRBV4-1
size: NA
length: 16
J: TRBJ1-5
D: NA

CDR3: CASSLGLATQETQYF
DNA: TGTGCCAGCAGCTTGGGACTAGCGACTCAAGAGACCCAGTACTTC
V: TRBV5-6
size: once
length: 15
J: TRBJ2-5
D: TRBD2

CDR3: CASSIGGGAFETQYF
DNA: TGTGCCAGTAGTATTGGCGGGGGGGCCTTTGAGACCCAGTACTTC
V: TRBV19
size: NA
length: 15
J: TRBJ2-5
D: TRBD2

CDR3: CAWSDQGLMNTEAFF
DNA: TGTGCCTGGAGTGACCAGGGGTTGATGAACACTGAAGCTTTCTTT
V: TRBV30
size: once
length: 15
J: TRBJ1-1
D: NA

CDR3: CASSKGHQNTEAFF
DNA: TGTGCCAGCAGCAAGGGACACCAGAACACTGAAGCTTTCTTT
V: TRBV5-5
size: once
length: 14
J: TRBJ1-1
D: NA

CDR3: CASSRKTGDWETQYF
DNA: TGTGCCAGCAGTCGTAAAACAGGGGACTGGGAGACCCAGTACTTC
V: TRBV6-5
size: NA
length: 15
J: TRBJ2-5
D: NA

CDR3: CASTVQGAHEAFF
DNA: TGTGCCAGCACAGTACAGGGGGCTCATGAAGCTTTCTTT
V: TRBV2
size: NA
length: 13
J: TRBJ1-1
D: TRBD1

CDR3: CATSRVSGGASEQYF
DNA: TGTGCCACCAGCAGAGTGAGCGGGGGGGCATCAGAGCAGTACTTC
V: TRBV15
size: few
length: 15
J: TRBJ2-5
D: TRBD2

CDR3: CASGSGETREKLFF
DNA: TGTGCCAGCGGGTCCGGGGAGACTAGGGAAAAACTGTTTTTT
V: TRBV25-1
size: NA
length: 14
J: TRBJ1-4
D: NA

CDR3: CASSYSEGQGDGYTF
DNA: TGTGCCAGCAGTTACTCGGAGGGACAGGGGGATGGCTACACCTTC
V: TRBV6-6
size: NA
length: 15
J: TRBJ1-2
D: TRBD1

CDR3: CARAMGTDSYEQYF
DNA: TGTGCCAGGGCAATGGGGACAGACTCCTACGAGCAGTACTTC
V: TRBV19
size: few
length: 14
J: TRBJ2-7
D: TRBD1

CDR3: CASCLQGGETQYF
DNA: TGTGCCAGTTGTCTACAGGGTGGAGAGACCCAGTACTTC
V: TRBV19
size: NA
length: 13
J: TRBJ2-5
D: NA

CDR3: CAISDRTGRVEAFF
DNA: TGTGCCATCAGTGACCGAACAGGGAGGGTAGAAGCTTTCTTT
V: TRBV10-3
size: NA
length: 14
J: TRBJ1-1
D: NA

CDR3: CASSQRGTSGGAETQYF
DNA: TGCGCCAGCAGCCAGCGAGGGACTAGCGGGGGGGCAGAGACCCAGTACTTC
V: TRBV4-1
size: few
length: 17
J: TRBJ2-5
D: TRBD2

CDR3: CASSPGTSTDTQYF
DNA: TGTGCCAGCAGTCCGGGAACTAGCACAGATACGCAGTATTTT
V: TRBV9
size: NA
length: 14
J: TRBJ2-3
D: NA

CDR3: CASSLGGTGVNEQFF
DNA: TGTGCCAGCAGCTTGGGGGGAACAGGGGTCAATGAGCAGTTCTTC
V: TRBV5-4
size: once
length: 15
J: TRBJ2-1
D: TRBD1

CDR3: CASSLRAGGQETQYF
DNA: TGTGCCAGCAGCTTACGGGCAGGGGGCCAAGAGACCCAGTACTTC
V: TRBV7-2
size: once
length: 15
J: TRBJ2-5
D: TRBD1

CDR3: CASRTGTAARNSPLHF
DNA: TGCGCCAGCAGGACAGGGACCGCCGCGAGGAATTCACCCCTCCACTTT
V: TRBV4-1
size: NA
length: 16
J: TRBJ1-6
D: TRBD1

CDR3: CASRSGETYTIYF
DNA: TGTGCCAGCAGGTCAGGGGAGACCTACACCATATATTTT
V: TRBV28
size: NA
length: 13
J: TRBJ1-3
D: NA

CDR3: CASSEQAGGTDTQYF
DNA: TGTGCCAGCAGTGAGCAAGCGGGGGGCACAGATACGCAGTATTTT
V: TRBV6-1
size: NA
length: 15
J: TRBJ2-3
D: TRBD2

CDR3: CASRALRDRDVHNYGYTF
DNA: TGTGCCAGCAGAGCGCTCCGGGACAGGGACGTACATAACTATGGCTACACCTTC
V: TRBV28
size: NA
length: 18
J: TRBJ1-2
D: TRBD1

CDR3: CASSMGGLAAYNEQFF
DNA: TGTGCCAGTAGTATGGGAGGACTAGCGGCATACAATGAGCAGTTCTTC
V: TRBV19
size: NA
length: 16
J: TRBJ2-1
D: TRBD2

CDR3: CASSETQRGTTGELFF
DNA: TGTGCCAGCAGTGAAACCCAGCGGGGGACCACCGGGGAGCTGTTTTTT
V: TRBV6-4
size: few
length: 16
J: TRBJ2-2
D: TRBD2

CDR3: CASTPREYEQYF
DNA: TGTGCCAGCACCCCCCGTGAGTACGAGCAGTACTTC
V: TRBV2
size: NA
length: 12
J: TRBJ2-7
D: NA

CDR3: CASSPLPPAGIGQPQHF
DNA: TGTGCCAGCAGTCCACTCCCCCCGGCAGGGATCGGTCAGCCCCAGCATTTT
V: TRBV28
size: few
length: 17
J: TRBJ1-5
D: NA

CDR3: CASSQEPPGLAGGQEQYF
DNA: TGTGCCAGCAGCCAAGAACCCCCGGGACTAGCGGGGGGGCAGGAGCAGTACTTC
V: TRBV4-2
size: NA
length: 18
J: TRBJ2-7
D: TRBD2

CDR3: CASSLGYRSTDTQYF
DNA: TGTGCCAGTAGTCTTGGGTACAGGAGCACAGATACGCAGTATTTT
V: TRBV19
size: NA
length: 15
J: TRBJ2-3
D: NA

CDR3: CASSDSPGETQYF
DNA: TGTGCCAGCAGTGACAGTCCGGGGGAGACCCAGTACTTC
V: TRBV2
size: NA
length: 13
J: TRBJ2-5
D: NA

CDR3: CASSPLDTQYF
DNA: TGTGCCAGCTCACCTCTGGATACGCAGTATTTT
V: TRBV18
size: NA
length: 11
J: TRBJ2-3
D: NA

CDR3: CASSVGGGNTDTQYF
DNA: TGTGCCAGCAGTGTCGGGGGGGGAAACACAGATACGCAGTATTTT
V: TRBV2
size: NA
length: 15
J: TRBJ2-3
D: TRBD2

CDR3: CASSPLYRVGEMSYGYTF
DNA: TGTGCCAGCAGCCCACTTTACAGGGTTGGGGAGATGTCCTATGGCTACACCTTC
V: TRBV4-2
size: NA
length: 18
J: TRBJ1-2
D: NA

CDR3: CASTDGFSGNTIYF
DNA: TGTGCCAGCACCGACGGGTTCTCTGGAAACACCATATATTTT
V: TRBV9
size: NA
length: 14
J: TRBJ1-3
D: NA

CDR3: CASSPGRVSTDTQYF
DNA: TGCGCCAGCAGTCCCGGTCGGGTTTCGACAGATACGCAGTATTTT
V: TRBV4-1
size: NA
length: 15
J: TRBJ2-3
D: NA

CDR3: CASAGTSAIYDTQYF
DNA: TGTGCCAGCGCCGGGACTAGTGCAATCTACGATACGCAGTATTTT
V: TRBV6-5
size: few
length: 15
J: TRBJ2-3
D: TRBD2

CDR3: CASSGQGANGYTF
DNA: TGTGCCAGCAGTGGGCAGGGGGCGAATGGCTACACCTTC
V: TRBV2
size: NA
length: 13
J: TRBJ1-2
D: TRBD1

CDR3: CASSLMAANSYEQYF
DNA: TGTGCCAGCAGCTTAATGGCCGCCAACTCCTACGAGCAGTACTTC
V: TRBV7-3
size: few
length: 15
J: TRBJ2-7
D: NA

CDR3: CASSFSGGFYGYTF
DNA: TGTGCCAGCAGTTTTTCAGGGGGATTTTATGGCTACACCTTC
V: TRBV27
size: once
length: 14
J: TRBJ1-2
D: TRBD1